This T cell receptor (beta chain) is from a study of T cells after yellow fever vaccination. This clonotype was seen at least ten times. Each CDR3 protein gets one entry after TCRdb re-called the 5' RACE reads with MiXCR. The sample holds about 110,000 distinct CDR3 sequences; around 8.6% are singletons and the top ten take around 25%. V lost 8 bases and J lost 1; bases outside the gene matches: 4. The CDR3 consists of 14 residues. Germline values: CDR1 SQVTM, CDR2 ANQGSEA. This clonotype was obtained from a man between 25 and 39 years old who received the YFV17D yellow fever vaccine. This chain connects TRBV29-1 to TRBJ2-2, with 10 bases lining up with TRBD1. Sample: CD8+ T cells sorted from PBMCs, taken 45 days after the yellow fever booster vaccination. CDR3 coding DNA: TGCAGCCTCCGGACAGGGGGGAACACCGGGGAGCTGTTTTTT. It specifies CSLRTGGNTGELFF.